Listed below are T cell receptor beta chains from one sample, sequenced in a study of CD8 T cells in Susac syndrome. One entry per CDR3 protein, called by TCRdb with MiXCR from the immunoSEQ multiplex PCR reads. The repertoire holds approximately 190,000 distinct CDR3 sequences, with around 96% as singletons. The sample taken for sequencing was CD4+ T cells from PBMCs. These receptors came from a human donor with multiple sclerosis. CDR3s include the opening cysteine and the closing phenylalanine or tryptophan. A D gene is named only where the DNA matches it firmly. Size is omitted from some rows. Given values are once, few, many or a class for expanded clones.

cdr3_length	v_call	j_call	d_call	clone_size	cdr3_aa	cdr3_nt
14	TRBV19	TRBJ2-5	NA	NA	CASSPRTRGETQYF	TGTGCCAGTTCTCCTCGGACAAGAGGAGAGACCCAGTACTTC
13	TRBV29-1	TRBJ1-5	NA	NA	CSAQDYSNQPQHF	TGCAGCGCCCAGGATTATAGCAATCAGCCCCAGCATTTT
14	TRBV15	TRBJ2-7	NA	NA	CATSRAPWDYEQYF	TGTGCCACCAGCAGGGCCCCTTGGGACTACGAGCAGTACTTC
15	TRBV27	TRBJ2-1	NA	once	CASSPYGSSYNEQFF	TGTGCCAGCAGCCCCTACGGAAGCTCCTACAATGAGCAGTTCTTC
13	TRBV29-1	TRBJ1-1	NA	NA	CSVRPGAQSEAFF	TGCAGCGTCCGACCCGGTGCGCAGTCTGAAGCTTTCTTT
15	TRBV30	TRBJ2-7	NA	NA	CAWSVRRHFSYEQYF	TGTGCCTGGAGCGTACGACGACACTTCTCCTACGAGCAGTACTTC
14	TRBV7-9	TRBJ2-7	NA	NA	CASSLGRGRGEQYF	TGTGCCAGCAGCTTAGGGAGGGGGCGAGGGGAGCAGTACTTC
15	TRBV30	TRBJ2-7	NA	NA	CAWSAAGPLFREQYF	TGTGCCTGGAGTGCCGCCGGGCCCTTATTTCGCGAGCAGTACTTC
11	TRBV5-4	TRBJ2-5	TRBD1	NA	CVVRGQETQYF	TGTGTCGTCAGGGGGCAAGAGACCCAGTACTTC
14	TRBV23-1	TRBJ1-1	NA	NA	CATGGEGGGAEAFF	TGCGCCACGGGAGGGGAAGGCGGAGGCGCTGAAGCTTTCTTT
14	TRBV24-1	TRBJ2-7	NA	NA	CATSDRQVRGEQYF	TGTGCCACCAGTGACCGACAGGTTCGGGGGGAGCAGTACTTC
15	TRBV15	TRBJ2-3	TRBD2	NA	CATSGGLASTDTQYF	TGTGCCACCAGCGGGGGACTAGCGTCCACAGATACGCAGTATTTT
16	TRBV19	TRBJ2-4	TRBD1	NA	CASTFPGTGGRAIQYF	TGTGCCAGTACTTTCCCCGGGACAGGGGGAAGGGCCATTCAGTACTTC
15	TRBV20-1	TRBJ2-3	TRBD2	NA	CSASPSSGGGDTQYF	TGCAGTGCTAGCCCCTCTAGCGGGGGTGGAGATACGCAGTATTTT
18	TRBV5-1	TRBJ2-5	TRBD2	once	CASSSAVRAGGFQETQYF	TGCGCCAGCAGCTCGGCCGTTCGAGCGGGGGGATTTCAAGAGACCCAGTACTTC
13	TRBV12-3/TRBV12-4	TRBJ2-7	TRBD2	NA	CASQNTGTGTSSF	TGTGCCAGCCAGAATACCGGAACCGGGACTAGCAGCTTC
13	TRBV30	TRBJ1-5	NA	once	CAWSLRGDRPQHF	TGTGCCTGGAGCCTCCGGGGGGATCGGCCCCAGCATTTT
13	TRBV5-4	TRBJ2-3	NA	few	CASSLVGTDTQYF	TGTGCCAGCAGCTTGGTGGGCACAGATACGCAGTATTTT
15	TRBV28	TRBJ2-7	NA	NA	CASSSPEQARDEQYF	TGTGCCAGCAGCAGCCCCGAACAAGCCCGGGACGAGCAGTACTTC
14	TRBV3-1	TRBJ1-3	NA	NA	CASSQRDSGNTIYF	TGTGCCAGCAGCCAAAGGGACTCTGGAAACACCATATATTTT
15	TRBV7-2	TRBJ2-7	TRBD1	NA	CASSRTGQGSYEQYF	TGTGCCAGCAGCCGCACGGGACAGGGGTCCTACGAGCAGTACTTC
11	TRBV2	TRBJ2-7	NA	few	CASSERYEQYF	TGTGCCAGCAGTGAGAGATACGAGCAGTACTTC
15	TRBV7-8	TRBJ2-3	NA	NA	CASSPTRVTGDTQYF	TGTGCCAGCAGCCCGACCCGGGTGACGGGAGATACGCAGTATTTT
17	TRBV6-1	TRBJ1-2	TRBD1	NA	CASGGLTGGQNNYGYTF	TGTGCATCAGGAGGCCTAACAGGGGGCCAGAATAACTATGGCTACACCTTC
13	TRBV29-1	TRBJ1-5	TRBD1	NA	CSAGRGREQPQHF	TGCAGCGCCGGCAGGGGGCGCGAACAGCCCCAGCATTTT
15	TRBV28	TRBJ2-7	NA	NA	CASSSPAGYAYEQYF	TGTGCCAGCAGTTCCCCTGCTGGATATGCGTACGAGCAGTACTTC
13	TRBV20-1	TRBJ2-7	NA	NA	CSASVPGSYEQYF	TGCAGTGCTAGCGTTCCAGGCTCCTACGAGCAGTACTTC
16	TRBV24-1	TRBJ2-1	NA	NA	CATSDSIASSYNEQFF	TGTGCCACCAGTGATAGTATTGCCAGCTCCTACAATGAGCAGTTCTTC
13	TRBV20-1	TRBJ2-3	NA	NA	CSASGGWADTQYF	TGCAGTGCTAGCGGGGGATGGGCAGATACGCAGTATTTT
16	TRBV5-6	TRBJ1-6	NA	NA	CASSLAVSAINSPLHF	TGTGCCAGCAGCTTGGCCGTTTCGGCTATCAATTCACCCCTCCACTTT
14	TRBV19	TRBJ2-5	NA	NA	CASKRRGTQETQYF	TGTGCCAGTAAAAGAAGGGGGACACAAGAGACCCAGTACTTC
13	TRBV29-1	TRBJ1-1	NA	NA	CSVIGRVNTEAFF	TGCAGCGTTATTGGTCGAGTGAACACTGAAGCTTTCTTT
15	TRBV18	TRBJ2-1	NA	NA	CASSPGGRGPNEQFF	TGTGCCAGCTCACCAGGGGGGAGAGGACCCAATGAGCAGTTCTTC
11	TRBV10-3	TRBJ1-1	TRBD1	NA	CAIRADRDAFF	TGTGCCATCAGAGCGGACAGGGACGCTTTCTTT
12	TRBV5-4	TRBJ2-7	NA	once	CAVQGSTYEQYF	TGTGCCGTGCAGGGGTCAACCTACGAGCAGTACTTC
14	TRBV24-1	TRBJ2-1	NA	NA	CATSAPGLRREQFF	TGTGCCACCAGTGCTCCGGGGCTTCGGCGTGAGCAGTTCTTC
16	TRBV9	TRBJ2-1	TRBD2	NA	CASSPRTSGAYNEQFF	TGTGCCAGCAGCCCTCGGACTAGCGGGGCTTACAATGAGCAGTTCTTC
12	TRBV30	TRBJ2-5	NA	NA	CAWRTGEETQYF	TGTGCCTGGAGGACAGGTGAAGAGACCCAGTACTTC
14	TRBV20-1	TRBJ2-3	NA	NA	CSARFPPSTDTQYF	TGCAGTGCTAGATTTCCTCCCAGCACAGATACGCAGTATTTT
11	TRBV19	TRBJ2-3	NA	NA	CAAKRGDTQYF	TGTGCCGCCAAGAGGGGCGATACGCAGTATTTT
14	TRBV15	TRBJ2-1	TRBD1	NA	CATSGRDRGYEQFF	TGTGCCACCAGCGGCCGGGACAGGGGATATGAGCAGTTCTTC
13	TRBV29-1	TRBJ1-1	NA	NA	CSVVGEAWTEAFF	TGCAGCGTTGTCGGCGAGGCATGGACTGAAGCTTTCTTT